These 23 T cell receptor beta chains share one sample of origin, sequenced in a study of blood T cells in healthy people across ages. Combining a sample-barcoded 5' primer with a J-beta primer mix, a second PCR ran for roughly 7 to 12 cycles. MiXCR, run by TCRdb on the 5' RACE reads, gives a single entry per CDR3 protein. The data show about 830,000 distinct CDR3 sequences, around 68% seen once. Sequenced input: blood. These receptor sequences come from a man aged 30 to 45 in good health.

A few counts support this clonotype. The chain couples TRBV20-1 to TRBJ2-7, with D perhaps TRBD1 (7 bases). V lost 2 bases and J 4 bases, leaving 12 bases between the germline ends. This CDR3 has 13 amino acids. The germline gives CDR1 DFQATT, CDR2 SNEGSKA (reference sequence). CDR3 loop: CSARPRGVYEQYF. CDR3 sequence (DNA): TGCAGTGCTAGACCCAGGGGGGTGTACGAGCAGTACTTC.

The rearrangement links TRBV28 to TRBJ2-1; 10 bases are shared with TRBD2. Trimming took 2 bases from V and 8 from J; bases not matched to a gene: 6. The CDR3 is made up of 15 amino acids. Germline-derived CDR1 and CDR2 are MDHEN and SYDVKM. The CDR3 protein is CASSLRGLATDEQFF. CDR3 sequence (DNA): TGTGCCAGCAGTTTAAGGGGACTAGCGACAGATGAGCAGTTCTTC.

The chain is built from TRBV7-2 and TRBJ2-4; D not certain. Looked up from germline, CDR1 is SGHTA and CDR2 is FQGNSA. V was cut by 2 bases and J by 6 bases, with 5 bases left in between. The CDR3 covers 12 residues. CDR3 in amino acids: CASSLRRNIQYF. The CDR3 region has the DNA TGTGCCAGCAGCTTACGAAGAAACATTCAGTACTTC.

The genes are TRBV5-1 and TRBJ2-7, with TRBD2 matching over 8 bases. Germline lookup yields CDR1 SGHRS and CDR2 YFSETQ. The CDR3 has 15 residues. The junction had 12 bases not matched to a gene; V was cut back by 4 bases and J by 6 bases. This CDR3 is CASSEDSGLGSEQYF. CDR3 DNA: TGCGCCAGCAGCGAGGACTCGGGACTAGGATCCGAGCAGTACTTC.

This clonotype was counted between two and nine times. V usage is TRBV7-2 and J usage is TRBJ2-5, with a tentative D call TRBD2 (5 bases). This CDR3 comprises 16 residues. Germline lookup yields CDR1 SGHTA and CDR2 FQGNSA. Trimming took 0 bases from V and 2 from J, leaving 13 bases between them. Written as DNA, the CDR3 is TGTGCCAGCAGCTTAGCGTTGCTAGCCTCGCAAGAGACCCAGTACTTC. This codes for CASSLALLASQETQYF.

The chain links TRBV5-1 to TRBJ2-4, with 7 bases fitting TRBD1. Germline V gene sequence: CDR1 SGHRS, CDR2 YFSETQ. J was trimmed by 15 bases and V by 4 bases; bases with no gene match: 16. The CDR3 is 14 residues long. The CDR3, as DNA: TGCGCCAGCAGCCCCACAGGGGACCAAGAGACCCGGTACTTC. Translating it yields CASSPTGDQETRYF.

J is TRBJ1-5 and V is TRBV6-5; 7 bases match TRBD1. The V segment lost 6 bases and the J segment 0 bases; nucleotides outside the gene matches: 8. The CDR3 contains 16 residues. The V gene's germline CDR1 is MNHEY and CDR2 SVGAGI. CDR3 bases: TGTGCCAGCAGCAAAGGGACAGCGTATAGCAATCAGCCCCAGCATTTT. It codes for CASSKGTAYSNQPQHF.

This clonotype has only a few counts. The DNA of the CDR3 is TGCGCCAGCAGCCAACTCCCCTCATACAATGAGCAGTTCTTC. Encoded protein: CASSQLPSYNEQFF. The V call is TRBV4-3, the J call TRBJ2-1, with no clear D. The germline V gene has CDR1 LGHNA and CDR2 YSLEER. The germline V and J ends were trimmed by 2 bases and 4 bases, with 9 bases remaining between them. The CDR3 contains 14 residues.

This clonotype was detected only a few times. The chain links TRBV9 to TRBJ2-7; D is perhaps TRBD1 (6 bases). There are 15 residues in the CDR3. Trimming removed 4 bases from V and 1 base from J, with 15 bases in between. Germline loops: CDR1 SGDLS, CDR2 YYNGEE. The CDR3 loop reads CASSPGTLPSYEQYF. DNA for the CDR3: TGTGCCAGCAGCCCGGGGACACTACCTTCCTACGAGCAGTACTTC.

The chain is built from TRBV7-9 and TRBJ2-4; TRBD1 aligns across 12 bases. The J call may be in error: the DNA end matches TRBJ2-7 better. The CDR3 is made up of 16 amino acids. Looked up from germline, CDR1 is SEHNR and CDR2 is FQNEAQ (reference sequence). The CDR3 spells CASSHPGTGGAYEQYF. The CDR3, as DNA: TGTGCCAGCAGCCACCCGGGGACAGGGGGCGCCTACGAGCAGTACTTC.

The rearrangement joins TRBV9 to TRBJ2-5; maybe TRBD2 (5 bases). Germline CDR1 is SGDLS and CDR2 is YYNGEE. The CDR3 is 14 amino acids. Deletions cut 4 bases from V and 5 bases from J, with 15 bases between. CDR3 loop: CASSPRQWEETQYF. CDR3 in DNA: TGTGCCAGCAGCCCTCGACAATGGGAGGAGACCCAGTACTTC.

This clonotype was seen a handful of times. One end of the junction does not line up with germline, which may come from a read error. The chain joins TRBV28 to TRBJ2-5; possible D gene TRBD1, 6 bases. The CDR3 sequence is 15 residues long. The germline V gene has CDR1 MDHEN and CDR2 SYDVKM. CDR3 in DNA: TGTGCCAGCACCACGCCCCGGACAGCAAGAGAGGCCCAGTACTTC. It translates to CASTTPRTAREAQYF.

This clonotype was detected only a few times. The chain joins TRBV7-2 to TRBJ1-2; D remains unclear. The CDR3 is made up of 14 amino acids. Germline CDR1 and CDR2: SGHTA and FQGNSA. V was pared by 1 base and J by 4 bases, with 10 bases between. In DNA form, the CDR3 reads TGTGCCAGCAGCTTAGGCATAGGGTCCTATGGCTACACCTTC. Protein sequence: CASSLGIGSYGYTF. Based on the CDR3 plus reference TRBV7-2 and TRBJ1-2, the full variable domain is GAGVSQSPSNKVTEKGKDVELRCDPISGHTALYWYRQSLGQGLEFLIYFQGNSAPDKSGLPSDRFSAERTGGSVSTLTIQRTQQEDSAVYLCASSLGIGSYGYTFGSGTRLTVV.

The V gene is TRBV6-2 or TRBV6-3, the J gene TRBJ1-2; 10 bases line up with TRBD1. With V trimmed by 6 bases and J by 6 bases, 13 bases remained unmatched. This CDR3 has 16 amino acids. Germline-derived CDR1 and CDR2 are MNHEY and SVGEGT. The CDR3 DNA sequence: TGTGCCAGCAGCCAAGCGGGACAGGGGATCCGGAATGGCTACACCTTC. This translates into CASSQAGQGIRNGYTF.

The chain uses TRBV29-1 and TRBJ2-7, with a possible D match to TRBD1 (5 bases). CDR1 is SQVTM and CDR2 is ANQGSEA in the germline V gene. CDR3 length: 14 amino acids. The ends were cut back, 3 bases at V and 5 bases at J, with 17 bases in the middle. The CDR3 DNA reads as TGCAGCGTTGAGAAGGGGCAGGGCCTCCACGAGCAGTACTTC. Residues: CSVEKGQGLHEQYF.

The chain uses TRBV7-2 and TRBJ2-1; a possible D gene is TRBD1 (5 bases). The CDR3 length is 15 residues. Between the trimmed V and J ends, which lost 4 bases and 0 bases, there was a span of 10 bases. In germline, CDR1 is SGHTA, CDR2 FQGNSA. CDR3 DNA sequence: TGTGCCAGCAGCTCAAGGACATTCTCCTACAATGAGCAGTTCTTC. Residues: CASSSRTFSYNEQFF.

The CDR3 loop reads CASSLVGRGRLNEQFF. In DNA form, the CDR3 reads TGTGCCAGCAGCTTAGTGGGCAGGGGGCGCCTCAATGAGCAGTTCTTC. The chain has TRBV13 and TRBJ2-1; 8 bases are a match to TRBD1. Germline CDR1 and CDR2: PRHDT and FYEKMQ (reference sequence). The CDR3 is made up of 16 amino acids. The trim removed 1 base at V and 6 bases at J, leaving 8 bases unmatched.

In its sample, this clonotype was seen many times. V gene TRBV28 combines with J gene TRBJ2-7; D is possibly TRBD2 (6 bases). The CDR3 runs to 14 residues. V dropped 7 bases and J dropped 6 bases, with 19 bases sitting between them. Germline CDR1 MDHEN, CDR2 SYDVKM. The CDR3 loop reads CASKGIGTLLEQYF. The CDR3 DNA is TGTGCCAGCAAGGGTATTGGGACTCTCCTCGAGCAGTACTTC.

CDR3 residues: CSVELVDEFF. The CDR3 DNA reads TGCAGCGTGGAACTAGTGGATGAGTTCTTC. The gene calls are TRBV29-1 and TRBJ2-1, with D tentatively TRBD2 (5 bases). There are 10 residues in the CDR3. Germline V lookup: CDR1 SQVTM, CDR2 ANQGSEA. V shed 6 bases and J shed 14 bases, with 14 bases lying between them.

The V call is TRBV12-3 or TRBV12-4, the J call TRBJ2-1; D not certain. The CDR3 contains 13 residues. V gave up 7 bases and J gave up 4 bases, with 11 bases separating them. CDR3 sequence: CASTDLEYNEQFF. As DNA, the CDR3 is TGTGCCAGCACCGACCTGGAGTACAATGAGCAGTTCTTC.

The V gene is TRBV5-1, the J gene TRBJ1-6; a weak D match, TRBD1 (6 bases). The CDR3 spans 15 residues. The V and J ends lost 3 bases and 9 bases respectively, with 16 bases between them. Looked up from germline, CDR1 is SGHRS and CDR2 is YFSETQ. The CDR3 DNA reads TGCGCCAGCAGCTCGACAGGATCTCAAGTTTCACCCCTCCACTTT. Translating gives CASSSTGSQVSPLHF.

Notes on this clonotype: Given a much more abundant clone one base away, this may be a read error. The V call is TRBV6-1, the J call TRBJ1-5, with 8 bases identical to TRBD1. The germline V gene encodes CDR1 MNHNS and CDR2 SASEGT. The CDR3 totals 13 residues. CDR3 in DNA: TGTGCCAACAGTGGACAGGGACGGCAGCCCCAGCATTTT. This encodes CANSGQGRQPQHF.

V and J are TRBV20-1 and TRBJ1-5; D gene unclear. Trimming cost V 6 bases and J 2 bases, with 14 bases left between them. Germline lookup yields CDR1 DFQATT and CDR2 SNEGSKA (reference sequence). The CDR3 sequence is 14 residues long. The CDR3 DNA reads TGCAGTGCCCCCCGACCCGGGGGCAATCAGCCCCAGCATTTT. This encodes CSAPRPGGNQPQHF.